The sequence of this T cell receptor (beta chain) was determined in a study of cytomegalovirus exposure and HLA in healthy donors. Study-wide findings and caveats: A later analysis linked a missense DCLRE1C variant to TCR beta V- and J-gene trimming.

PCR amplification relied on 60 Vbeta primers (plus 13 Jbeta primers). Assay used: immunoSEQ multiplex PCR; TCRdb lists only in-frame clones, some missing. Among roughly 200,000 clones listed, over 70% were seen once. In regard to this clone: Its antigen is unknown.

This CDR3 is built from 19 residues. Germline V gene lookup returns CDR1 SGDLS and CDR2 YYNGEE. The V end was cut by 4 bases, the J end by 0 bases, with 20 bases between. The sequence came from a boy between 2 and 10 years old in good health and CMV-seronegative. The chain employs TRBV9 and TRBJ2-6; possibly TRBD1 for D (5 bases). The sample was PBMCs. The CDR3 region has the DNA TGTGCCAGCAGCCCCAGCTTCGGGCAGGGCCTCTCTGGGGCCAACGTCCTGACTTTC. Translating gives CASSPSFGQGLSGANVLTF.